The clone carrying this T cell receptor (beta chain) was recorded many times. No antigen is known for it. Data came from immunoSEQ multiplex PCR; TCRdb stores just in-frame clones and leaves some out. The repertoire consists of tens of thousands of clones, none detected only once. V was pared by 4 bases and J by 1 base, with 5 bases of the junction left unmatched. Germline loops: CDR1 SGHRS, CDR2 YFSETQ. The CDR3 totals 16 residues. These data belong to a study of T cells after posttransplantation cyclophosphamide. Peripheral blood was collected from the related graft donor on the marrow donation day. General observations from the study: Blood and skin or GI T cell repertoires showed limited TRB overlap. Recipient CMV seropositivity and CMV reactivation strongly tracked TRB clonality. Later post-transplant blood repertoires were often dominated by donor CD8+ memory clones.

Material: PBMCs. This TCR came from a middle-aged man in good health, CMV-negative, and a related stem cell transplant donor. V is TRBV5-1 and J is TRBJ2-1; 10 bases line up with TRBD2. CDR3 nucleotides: TGCGCCAGCAGCCGTAGCGGGGGGAGATCCTACAATGAGCAGTTCTTC. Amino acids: CASSRSGGRSYNEQFF.